These 27 T cell receptor beta chains were all obtained from the same sample, sequenced in a study of T cells in Graves' hyperthyroidism and ophthalmopathy. RNA transcripts served as the template for amplifying TCR beta CDR3 regions. The TCR CDR3 first-round RT-PCR relied on the HTBI primer set. TCRdb independently ran MiXCR on the multiplex PCR reads; one entry per CDR3 protein. The table lists 500,000 to 650,000 distinct CDR3 sequences, roughly 17% of them singletons. Source material: blood. These receptors came from a woman aged 18-29 years with Graves' ophthalmopathy.

This clonotype was observed many times. V usage is TRBV3-1 and J usage is TRBJ2-2; TRBD1 might be the D (5 bases). CDR3 length equals 15 residues. V shed 1 base and J shed 0 bases, with 6 bases lying between them. The V gene's germline CDR1 is LGHDT and CDR2 YNNKEL (reference sequence). The CDR3 DNA follows: TGTGCCAGCAGCCAAGGGACATCGAACACCGGGGAGCTGTTTTTT. As protein: CASSQGTSNTGELFF. The entire variable domain, with the rest obtained from reference TRBV3-1 and TRBJ2-2, is as follows: DTAVSQTPKYLVTQMGNDKSIKCEQNLGHDTMYWYKQDSKKFLKIMFSYNNKELIINETVPNRFSPKSPDKAHLNLHINSLELGDSAVYFCASSQGTSNTGELFFGEGSRLTVL.

In this sample, this clonotype turned up a few times. The J gene is TRBJ2-5, the V gene TRBV5-1; D remains unclear. Deletions cut 2 bases from V and 2 bases from J, with 19 bases between. This CDR3 spans 17 amino acids. CDR1 and CDR2 from the germline V gene are SGHRS and YFSETQ. The DNA of the CDR3 is TGCGCCAGCAGCTTACGGGCTGGTTTGAGCCTGCAAGAGACCCAGTACTTC. This encodes CASSLRAGLSLQETQYF.

J is TRBJ2-7 and V is TRBV7-9; D may match TRBD1 or TRBD2 (5 bases each). The V gene lost 4 bases and the J gene lost 9 bases, with 13 bases spanning the gap. The length of the CDR3 is 12 residues. Germline V gene sequence: CDR1 SEHNR, CDR2 FQNEAQ (reference sequence). The CDR3 region has the DNA TGTGCCAGCAGCTCGGGGCCTAACGCGCAGTACTTC. Translated, it gives CASSSGPNAQYF.

This clonotype has ten or more counts. This sequence joins TRBV28 and TRBJ2-3; 9 nucleotides line up with TRBD2. Trimming removed 3 bases from V and 6 bases from J; junction bases left unmatched: 10. Germline lookup yields CDR1 MDHEN and CDR2 SYDVKM. The CDR3 spans 16 residues. CDR3 bases: TGTGCCAGCAGTTTTGGGGCTAGCGGGAAGAGGGATACGCAGTATTTT. Encoded protein: CASSFGASGKRDTQYF.

The sample holds many counts of this clonotype. V gene TRBV28 combines with J gene TRBJ2-3; 7 positions match TRBD2. The CDR3 spans 15 residues. V dropped 7 bases and J dropped 2; count of bases not matched to a gene: 9. Germline CDR1 reads MDHEN; CDR2 reads SYDVKM. The CDR3 sequence: CASILSGETTDTQYF. The DNA for the CDR3 is TGTGCCAGCATTCTGAGCGGGGAGACCACAGATACGCAGTATTTT.

This clonotype was counted ten times or more. The gene calls are TRBV3-1 and TRBJ2-3, with 8 bases fitting TRBD2. V lost 8 bases to trimming and J lost 2 bases; unmatched junction nucleotides: 9. The CDR3 has 15 residues. The germline V gene encodes CDR1 LGHDT and CDR2 YNNKEL (reference sequence). CDR3 in amino acids: CASQHAGGATDTQYF. DNA for the CDR3: TGTGCCAGCCAACACGCCGGGGGGGCCACAGATACGCAGTATTTT.

This clonotype turned up a few times. The chain is built from TRBV20-1 and TRBJ1-6, with 10 positions matching TRBD1. With V trimmed by 5 bases and J by 7 bases, 8 bases remained unmatched. CDR3 length: 15 amino acids. CDR1 is DFQATT, CDR2 SNEGSKA, per germline (reference sequence). The CDR3 here is CSARQGANFNSPLHF. The CDR3 bases are TGCAGTGCTCGACAGGGGGCCAATTTCAATTCACCCCTCCACTTT.

This clonotype was counted a few times. It is unclear where the CDR3 begins or ends on the DNA, so no DNA is shown, and the CDR3 is as TCRdb lists it. V usage is TRBV12-3 or TRBV12-4 and J usage is TRBJ1-5. A total of 18 residues make up the CDR3, ends included. The CDR3 loop is CASSFLAGRRVSNQPQHF.

This clonotype came up many times. The chain uses TRBV7-9 and TRBJ1-4; weak D call: TRBD1 (6 bases). CDR1 and CDR2 (germline): SEHNR, FQNEAQ (reference sequence). The CDR3 is made up of 15 amino acids. Trimming removed 3 bases from V and 5 bases from J, with 13 bases in between. As DNA, the CDR3 is TGTGCCAGCAGCTTCGGCGAGGGGGTAAATGAAAAACTGTTTTTT. Protein sequence: CASSFGEGVNEKLFF.

This clonotype appeared a single time. The V and J genes are TRBV19 and TRBJ1-2, with D possibly matching TRBD1 (5 bases). V lost 5 bases and J lost 4, with 17 bases in between. Germline V gene lookup returns CDR1 LNHDA and CDR2 SQIVND (reference sequence). This CDR3 is 15 amino acids long. The CDR3 loop reads CASSVGRVTVYGYTF. The DNA of the CDR3 is TGTGCCAGTAGTGTGGGTCGAGTGACAGTCTATGGCTACACCTTC. The full variable domain, with the rest looked up from reference TRBV19 and TRBJ1-2, is DGGITQSPKYLFRKEGQNVTLSCEQNLNHDAMYWYRQDPGQGLRLIYYSQIVNDFQKGDIAEGYSVSREKKESFPLTVTSAQKNPTAFYLCASSVGRVTVYGYTFGSGTRLTVV.

This clonotype has ten or more counts. The chain joins TRBV28 to TRBJ2-7; D perhaps matches TRBD1 (5 bases). V lost 3 bases to trimming and J lost 4 bases, with 13 bases between them. CDR3 size: 14 residues. CDR1 and CDR2 (germline): MDHEN, SYDVKM. CDR3 amino acids: CASSFQGAGYEQYF. The CDR3 DNA reads as TGTGCCAGCAGTTTTCAAGGGGCAGGATACGAGCAGTACTTC.

This clonotype was seen more than once but under ten times. The chain joins TRBV24-1 to TRBJ1-2; TRBD1 agrees at 9 bases. This CDR3 spans 14 amino acids. The germline CDR1 and CDR2 sequences are KGHDR and SFDVKD. Trimming at V came to 4 bases and at J to 7 bases, leaving 6 bases not matched to a gene. The CDR3 DNA is TGTGCCACCAGTGACTCGGACAGGGGAAGTGGCTACACCTTC. Translating gives CATSDSDRGSGYTF.

In its sample, this clonotype was seen a few times. The chain couples TRBV4-1 to TRBJ1-4; D is possibly TRBD1 (6 bases). CDR3 length equals 16 residues. V lost 0 bases to trimming and J lost 5 bases, with 13 bases between them. In germline, CDR1 is MGHRA, CDR2 YSYEKL. The CDR3 sequence is CASSQEGRGGNEKLFF. The CDR3 coding sequence is TGCGCCAGCAGCCAAGAAGGGAGAGGGGGAAATGAAAAACTGTTTTTT.

Ten or more counts support this clonotype. V gene TRBV12-3 or TRBV12-4 combines with J gene TRBJ2-5; D not certain. The V and J ends lost 3 bases and 5 bases respectively, with 7 bases between them. This CDR3 contains 12 residues. The CDR3 region is CASSFGWETQYF. Here the CDR3 DNA reads TGTGCCAGCAGTTTTGGGTGGGAGACCCAGTACTTC.

In its sample, this clonotype was seen a few times. The chain carries TRBV19 and TRBJ1-1, with D unclear. Germline assignment: CDR1 LNHDA and CDR2 SQIVND (reference sequence). This CDR3 contains 17 residues. Trimming pared 3 bases from V and 2 bases from J, leaving 19 bases between. CDR3 sequence (DNA): TGTGCCAGTAGTATTTATGTCCGGTCCGAGGGCAACACTGAAGCTTTCTTT. The encoded protein is CASSIYVRSEGNTEAFF.

This clonotype has ten or more counts. This chain connects TRBV19 to TRBJ1-5; D ambiguous. The ends were cut back, 2 bases at V and 3 bases at J, with 11 bases in the middle. The CDR3 runs 15 residues. The V gene's germline CDR1 is LNHDA and CDR2 SQIVND (reference sequence). The CDR3 here is CASSINSGPNQPQHF. The CDR3 coding sequence is TGTGCCAGTAGTATAAACTCAGGCCCCAATCAGCCCCAGCATTTT.

This clonotype was found once. The V gene is TRBV12-3 or TRBV12-4, the J gene TRBJ1-1, with 7 positions matching TRBD1. This CDR3 has 13 amino acids. V lost 5 bases and J lost 7; bases outside the gene matches: 7. This chain's CDR3 is CASSLGQVHEAFF. CDR3 bases: TGTGCCAGCAGTCTCGGACAGGTTCATGAAGCTTTCTTT.

The gene calls are TRBV20-1 and TRBJ2-5; 15 nucleotides align to TRBD2. Germline V gene sequence: CDR1 DFQATT, CDR2 SNEGSKA (reference sequence). The CDR3 has 16 residues. With V trimmed by 6 bases and J by 4 bases, 9 bases remained unmatched. CDR3 DNA: TGCAGTGCGTCAACCCCGGGACTAGCGGGAGGAGAGACCCAGTACTTC. It translates to CSASTPGLAGGETQYF.

This clonotype was found many times. This chain uses TRBV6-1 with TRBJ2-6, with 7 nucleotides matching TRBD1. After removal of 8 bases from V and 1 base from J, the junction contained 2 bases not matched to a gene. From germline, CDR1 is MNHNS and CDR2 SASEGT. The CDR3 covers 14 residues. As DNA, the CDR3 is TGTGCCAGCTCCAGGGGGTCTGGGGCCAACGTCCTGACTTTC. Translating gives CASSRGSGANVLTF.

In this sample, this clonotype turned up a few times. A much larger clone differs from this one at a single base, so this may be a read error. The genes are TRBV18 and TRBJ2-3; the match to TRBD1 covers 9 bases. The CDR3 runs to 15 residues. With V trimmed by 2 bases and J by 5 bases, 5 bases remained unmatched. Germline V CDR1 and CDR2: KGHSH, LQKENI. The DNA of the CDR3 is TGTGCCAGCTCACCAAGACAGGGGGACATAGATACGCAGTATTTT. Translating gives CASSPRQGDIDTQYF.

V is TRBV5-8 and J is TRBJ1-2; D is unclear. Trimming shortened V by 2 bases and J by 1 base, and 9 bases separated the two germline ends. Germline CDR1 reads SGHTS; CDR2 reads YDEGEE. The CDR3 is 14 amino acids. This chain's CDR3 is CASSFYTDNYGYTF. The CDR3 DNA follows: TGTGCCAGCAGCTTCTACACAGATAACTATGGCTACACCTTC.

The chain links TRBV15 to TRBJ2-1; D is ambiguous. V was cut by 0 bases and J by 2 bases, with 14 bases left in between. The CDR3 covers 17 residues. Germline CDR1 reads LNHNV; CDR2 reads YYDKDF (reference sequence). CDR3 region: CATSRDQTVPTYNEQFF. For the CDR3, the DNA is TGTGCCACCAGCAGAGATCAAACGGTCCCCACCTACAATGAGCAGTTCTTC.

Ten or more counts support this clonotype. V gene TRBV18 combines with J gene TRBJ1-1, with no clear D. V was clipped by 3 bases and J by 6 bases, with 11 bases between them. This CDR3 is built from 13 residues. Germline V lookup: CDR1 KGHSH, CDR2 LQKENI. The CDR3 loop reads CASSPDEIAEAFF. DNA of the CDR3: TGTGCCAGCTCACCCGATGAAATCGCTGAAGCTTTCTTT.

The V and J genes are TRBV19 and TRBJ1-2, with D perhaps TRBD1 (5 bases). The CDR3 is 17 amino acids. V was pared by 3 bases and J by 2 bases, with 19 bases between. CDR1 is LNHDA, CDR2 SQIVND, per germline (reference sequence). The CDR3, as DNA: TGTGCCAGTAGTATTGATAGGACAAGGACCATAAACTATGGCTACACCTTC. Residues: CASSIDRTRTINYGYTF.

This chain joins TRBV20-1 and TRBJ1-6; D ambiguous. Trimming stripped 0 bases from V and 8 bases from J, with 11 bases between. CDR1 and CDR2 (germline): DFQATT, SNEGSKA (reference sequence). This CDR3 is 14 amino acids long. As DNA, the CDR3 is TGCAGTGCTAGAGAGTTTTTGTCCGATTCACCCCTCCACTTT. Translated, it gives CSAREFLSDSPLHF.

This clonotype occurred many times. The V and J genes are TRBV20-1 and TRBJ2-7; weak D call: TRBD2 (6 bases). V was clipped by 2 bases and J by 2 bases, with 13 bases between them. Germline lookup yields CDR1 DFQATT and CDR2 SNEGSKA (reference sequence). The CDR3 runs to 14 residues. This CDR3 is CSARLPGLPYEQYF. The CDR3 nucleotides are TGCAGTGCTAGACTTCCGGGACTCCCCTACGAGCAGTACTTC.

The V and J genes are TRBV6-1 and TRBJ2-5; D ambiguous. This CDR3 is 14 amino acids long. Trimming left V 6 bases short and J 0 bases short, with 11 bases between. Germline V CDR1 and CDR2: MNHNS, SASEGT. This CDR3 is CASSPGWDQETQYF. CDR3 sequence (DNA): TGTGCCAGCAGCCCAGGTTGGGACCAAGAGACCCAGTACTTC.